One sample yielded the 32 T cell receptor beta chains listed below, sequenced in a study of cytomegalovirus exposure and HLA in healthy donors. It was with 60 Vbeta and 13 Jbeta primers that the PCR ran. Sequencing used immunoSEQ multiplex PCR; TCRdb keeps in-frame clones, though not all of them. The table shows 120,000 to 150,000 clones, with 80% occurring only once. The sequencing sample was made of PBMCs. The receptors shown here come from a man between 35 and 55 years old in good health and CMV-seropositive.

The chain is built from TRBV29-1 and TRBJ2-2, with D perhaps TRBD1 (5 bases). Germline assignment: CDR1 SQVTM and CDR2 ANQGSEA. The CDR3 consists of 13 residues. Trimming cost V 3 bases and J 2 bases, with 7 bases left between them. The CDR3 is CSVDRANTGELFF. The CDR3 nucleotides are TGCAGCGTTGACAGGGCCAACACCGGGGAGCTGTTTTTT.

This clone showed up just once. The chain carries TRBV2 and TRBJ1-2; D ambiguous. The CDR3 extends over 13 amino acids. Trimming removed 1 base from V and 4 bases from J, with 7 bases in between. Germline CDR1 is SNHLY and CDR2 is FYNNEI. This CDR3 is CASSEGLIYGYTF. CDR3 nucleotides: TGTGCCAGCAGTGAAGGACTGATCTATGGCTACACCTTC.

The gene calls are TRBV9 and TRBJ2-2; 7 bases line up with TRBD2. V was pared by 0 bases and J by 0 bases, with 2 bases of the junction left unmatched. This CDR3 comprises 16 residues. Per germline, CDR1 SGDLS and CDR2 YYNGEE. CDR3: CASSVVSGPNTGELFF. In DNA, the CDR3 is TGTGCCAGCAGCGTAGTTAGCGGGCCGAACACCGGGGAGCTGTTTTTT.

DNA of the CDR3: TGTGCCAGTAGTATAGGTGGGGGGGGACAGGGGGCCGATCAGCCCCAGCATTTT. It translates to CASSIGGGGQGADQPQHF. The V gene is TRBV19, the J gene TRBJ1-5; 12 bases map to TRBD1. V lost 1 base to trimming and J lost 5 bases; unmatched junction nucleotides: 9. Germline assignment: CDR1 LNHDA and CDR2 SQIVND (reference sequence). This CDR3 contains 18 residues. The full variable domain, in which reference TRBV19 and TRBJ1-5 provide the parts outside the CDR3, is DGGITQSPKYLFRKEGQNVTLSCEQNLNHDAMYWYRQDPGQGLRLIYYSQIVNDFQKGDIAEGYSVSREKKESFPLTVTSAQKNPTAFYLCASSIGGGGQGADQPQHFGDGTRLSIL.

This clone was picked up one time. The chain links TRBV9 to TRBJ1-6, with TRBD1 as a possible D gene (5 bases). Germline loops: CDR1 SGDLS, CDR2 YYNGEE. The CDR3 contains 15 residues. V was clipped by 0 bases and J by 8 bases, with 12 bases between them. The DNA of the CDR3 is TGTGCCAGCAGCGTAGCTGGTCAGGGTTATTCACCCCTCCACTTT. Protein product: CASSVAGQGYSPLHF.

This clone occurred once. CDR3 DNA: TGTGCCAGCAGCCCCAGGACAGCTGTCTACGAGCAGTACTTC. Its translation is CASSPRTAVYEQYF. The genes are TRBV7-9 and TRBJ2-7; D possibly corresponds to TRBD1 (6 bases). Trimming removed 5 bases from V and 3 bases from J, with 14 bases in between. This CDR3 spans 14 amino acids. Germline assignment: CDR1 SEHNR and CDR2 FQNEAQ (reference sequence).

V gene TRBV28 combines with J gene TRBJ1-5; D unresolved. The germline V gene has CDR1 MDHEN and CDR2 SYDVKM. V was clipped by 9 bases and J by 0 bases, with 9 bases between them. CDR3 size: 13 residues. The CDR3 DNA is TGTGCCAGTTCACTGGTTAGCAATCAGCCCCAGCATTTT. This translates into CASSLVSNQPQHF. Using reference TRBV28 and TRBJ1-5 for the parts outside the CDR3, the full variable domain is DVKVTQSSRYLVKRTGEKVFLECVQDMDHENMFWYRQDPGLGLRLIYFSYDVKMKEKGDIPEGYSVSREKKERFSLILESASTNQTSMYLCASSLVSNQPQHFGDGTRLSIL.

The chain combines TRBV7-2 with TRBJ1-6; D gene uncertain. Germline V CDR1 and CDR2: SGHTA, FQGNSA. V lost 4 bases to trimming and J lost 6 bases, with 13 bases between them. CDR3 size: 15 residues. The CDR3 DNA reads TGTGCCAGCAGCTATAAGAGGGCAAGTAATTCACCCCTCCACTTT. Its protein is CASSYKRASNSPLHF.

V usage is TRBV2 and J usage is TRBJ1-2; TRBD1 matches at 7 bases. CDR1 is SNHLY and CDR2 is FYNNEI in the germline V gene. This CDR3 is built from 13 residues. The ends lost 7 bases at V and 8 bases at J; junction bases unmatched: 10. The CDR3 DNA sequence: TGTGCCAGCATAGAGGCAGGGACAGAGGGCTACACCTTC. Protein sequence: CASIEAGTEGYTF.

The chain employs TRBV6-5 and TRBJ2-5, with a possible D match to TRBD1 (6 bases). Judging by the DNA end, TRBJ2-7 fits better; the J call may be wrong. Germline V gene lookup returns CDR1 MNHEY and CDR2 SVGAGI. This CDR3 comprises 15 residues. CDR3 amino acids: CASSLWRQVGYEQYF. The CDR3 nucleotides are TGTGCCAGCAGTTTATGGAGACAGGTCGGCTACGAGCAGTACTTC.

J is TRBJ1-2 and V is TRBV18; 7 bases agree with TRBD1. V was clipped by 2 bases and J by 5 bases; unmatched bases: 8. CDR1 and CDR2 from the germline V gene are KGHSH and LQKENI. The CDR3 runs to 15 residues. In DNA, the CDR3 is TGTGCCAGCTCACCAAGTGACAGGGTGGATTATGGCTACACCTTC. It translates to CASSPSDRVDYGYTF.

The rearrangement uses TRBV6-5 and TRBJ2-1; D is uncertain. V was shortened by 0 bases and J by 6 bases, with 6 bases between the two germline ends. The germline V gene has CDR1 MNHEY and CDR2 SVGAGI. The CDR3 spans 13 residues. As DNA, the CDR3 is TGTGCCAGCAGTTACTCTCTCCCCAATGAGCAGTTCTTC. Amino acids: CASSYSLPNEQFF.

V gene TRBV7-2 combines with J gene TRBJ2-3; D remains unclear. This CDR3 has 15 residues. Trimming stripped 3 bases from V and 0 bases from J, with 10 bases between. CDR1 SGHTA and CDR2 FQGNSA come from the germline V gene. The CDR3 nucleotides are TGTGCCAGCAGCTTGCCTACGTCTAGCACAGATACGCAGTATTTT. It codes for CASSLPTSSTDTQYF.

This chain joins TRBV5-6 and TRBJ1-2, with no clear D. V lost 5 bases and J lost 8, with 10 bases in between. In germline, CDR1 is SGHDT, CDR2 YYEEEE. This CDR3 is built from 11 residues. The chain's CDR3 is CASRLGEGYTF. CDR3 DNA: TGTGCCAGCAGACTTGGGGAGGGCTACACCTTC.

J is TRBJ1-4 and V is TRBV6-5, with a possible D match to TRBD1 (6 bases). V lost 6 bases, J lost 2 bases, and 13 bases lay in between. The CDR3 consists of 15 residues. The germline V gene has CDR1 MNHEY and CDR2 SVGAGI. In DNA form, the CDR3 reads TGTGCCAGCAGACGTGACAGGCGGACTAATGAAAAACTGTTTTTT. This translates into CASRRDRRTNEKLFF.

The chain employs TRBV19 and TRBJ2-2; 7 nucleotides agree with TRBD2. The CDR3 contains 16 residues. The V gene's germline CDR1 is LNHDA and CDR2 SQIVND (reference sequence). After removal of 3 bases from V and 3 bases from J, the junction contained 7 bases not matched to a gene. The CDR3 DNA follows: TGTGCCAGTAGTATTGGTGCGGGAGTGTACACCGGGGAGCTGTTTTTT. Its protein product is CASSIGAGVYTGELFF.

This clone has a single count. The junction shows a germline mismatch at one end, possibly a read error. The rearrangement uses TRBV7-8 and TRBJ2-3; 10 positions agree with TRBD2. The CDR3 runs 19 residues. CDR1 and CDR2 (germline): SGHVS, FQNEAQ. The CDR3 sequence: CASSLAVGASGRWTDTQYF. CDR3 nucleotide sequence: TGTGCCAGCAGCCTAGCCGTAGGGGCTAGCGGGAGATGGACAGATACGCAGTATTTT.

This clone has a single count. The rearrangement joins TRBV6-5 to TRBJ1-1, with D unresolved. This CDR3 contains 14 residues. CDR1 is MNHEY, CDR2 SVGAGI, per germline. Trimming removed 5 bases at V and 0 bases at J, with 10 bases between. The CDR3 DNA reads TGTGCCAGCAGTACCTACCCCGTGAACACTGAAGCTTTCTTT. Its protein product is CASSTYPVNTEAFF.

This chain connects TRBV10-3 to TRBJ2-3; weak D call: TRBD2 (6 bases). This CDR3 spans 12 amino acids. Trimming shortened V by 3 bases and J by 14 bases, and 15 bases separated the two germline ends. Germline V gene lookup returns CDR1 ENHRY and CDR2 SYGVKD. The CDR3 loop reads CAISDLASERYF. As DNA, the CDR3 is TGTGCCATCAGTGATTTGGCTAGCGAGAGGTATTTT.

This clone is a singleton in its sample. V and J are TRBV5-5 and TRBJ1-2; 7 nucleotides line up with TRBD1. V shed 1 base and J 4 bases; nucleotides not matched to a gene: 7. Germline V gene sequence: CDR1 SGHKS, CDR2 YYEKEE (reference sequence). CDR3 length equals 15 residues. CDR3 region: CASSLSTGVPYGYTF. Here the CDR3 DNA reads TGTGCCAGCAGCTTGAGCACAGGGGTTCCCTATGGCTACACCTTC.

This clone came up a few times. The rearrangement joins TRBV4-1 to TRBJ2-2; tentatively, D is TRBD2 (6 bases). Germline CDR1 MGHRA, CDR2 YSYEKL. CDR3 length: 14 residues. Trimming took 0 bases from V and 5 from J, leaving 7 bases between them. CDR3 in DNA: TGCGCCAGCAGCCAAGATGGGAGGACCGGGGAGCTGTTTTTT. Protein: CASSQDGRTGELFF.

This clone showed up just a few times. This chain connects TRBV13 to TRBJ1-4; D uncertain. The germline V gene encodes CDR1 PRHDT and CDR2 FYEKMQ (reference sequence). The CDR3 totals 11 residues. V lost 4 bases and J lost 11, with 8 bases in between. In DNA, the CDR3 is TGTGCCAGCAGCTCGACGGGGAAACTGTTTTTT. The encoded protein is CASSSTGKLFF.

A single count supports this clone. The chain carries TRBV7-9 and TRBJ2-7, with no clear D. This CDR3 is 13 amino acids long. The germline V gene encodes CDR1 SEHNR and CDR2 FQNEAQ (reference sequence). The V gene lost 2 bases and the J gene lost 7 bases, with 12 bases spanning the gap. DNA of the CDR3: TGTGCCAGCAGCTTAAGCTGGTCCGGTGAGCAGTACTTC. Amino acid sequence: CASSLSWSGEQYF. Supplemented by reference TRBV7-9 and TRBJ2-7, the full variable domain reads DTGVSQNPRHKITKRGQNVTFRCDPISEHNRLYWYRQTLGQGPEFLTYFQNEAQLEKSRLLSDRFSAERPKGSFSTLEIQRTEQGDSAMYLCASSLSWSGEQYFGPGTRLTVT.

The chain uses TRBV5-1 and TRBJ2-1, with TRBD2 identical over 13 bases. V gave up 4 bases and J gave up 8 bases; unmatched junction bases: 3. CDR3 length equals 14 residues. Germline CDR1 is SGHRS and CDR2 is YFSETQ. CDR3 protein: CASSPGLAGDEQFF. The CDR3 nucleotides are TGCGCCAGCAGCCCCGGACTAGCGGGGGATGAGCAGTTCTTC.

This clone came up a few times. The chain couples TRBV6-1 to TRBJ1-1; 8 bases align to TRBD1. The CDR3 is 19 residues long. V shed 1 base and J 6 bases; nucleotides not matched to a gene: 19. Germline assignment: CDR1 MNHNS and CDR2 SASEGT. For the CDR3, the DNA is TGTGCCAGCAGTGAAGATCGGCAGGGGGCCAGGGGTGTTAGGGCTGAAGCTTTCTTT. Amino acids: CASSEDRQGARGVRAEAFF.

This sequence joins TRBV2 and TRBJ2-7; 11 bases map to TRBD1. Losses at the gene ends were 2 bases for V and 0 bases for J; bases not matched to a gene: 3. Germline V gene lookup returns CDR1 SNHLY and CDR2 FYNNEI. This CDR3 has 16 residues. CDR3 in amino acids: CASSERDRGISYEQYF. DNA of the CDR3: TGTGCCAGCAGTGAAAGGGACAGGGGGATCTCCTACGAGCAGTACTTC.

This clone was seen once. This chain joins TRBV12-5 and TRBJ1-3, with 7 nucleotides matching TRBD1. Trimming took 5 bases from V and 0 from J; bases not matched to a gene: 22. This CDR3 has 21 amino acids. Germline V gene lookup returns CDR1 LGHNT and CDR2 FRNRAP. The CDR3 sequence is CASGPNSVSGQSSSSGNTIYF. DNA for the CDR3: TGTGCTAGTGGTCCAAACAGTGTGTCGGGACAGTCGTCGAGCTCTGGAAACACCATATATTTT.

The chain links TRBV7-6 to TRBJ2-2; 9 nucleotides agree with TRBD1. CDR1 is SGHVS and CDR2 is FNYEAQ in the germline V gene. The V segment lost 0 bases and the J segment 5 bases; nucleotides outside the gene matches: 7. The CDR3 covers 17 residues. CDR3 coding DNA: TGTGCCAGCAGCTTAGCGAGGGGACAGGGTTGGACCGGGGAGCTGTTTTTT. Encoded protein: CASSLARGQGWTGELFF.

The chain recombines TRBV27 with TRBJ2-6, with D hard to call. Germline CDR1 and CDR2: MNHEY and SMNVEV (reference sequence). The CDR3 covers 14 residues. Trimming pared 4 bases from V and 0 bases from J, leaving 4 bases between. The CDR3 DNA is TGTGCCAGCAGTTGGGCCTCTGGGGCCAACGTCCTGACTTTC. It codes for CASSWASGANVLTF.

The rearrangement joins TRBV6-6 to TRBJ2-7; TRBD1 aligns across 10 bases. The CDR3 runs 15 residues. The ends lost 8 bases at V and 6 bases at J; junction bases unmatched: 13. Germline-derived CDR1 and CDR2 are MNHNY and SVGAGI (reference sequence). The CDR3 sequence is CASAGTGDPEGEQYF. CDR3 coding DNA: TGTGCCAGCGCCGGGACAGGGGACCCCGAGGGCGAGCAGTACTTC.

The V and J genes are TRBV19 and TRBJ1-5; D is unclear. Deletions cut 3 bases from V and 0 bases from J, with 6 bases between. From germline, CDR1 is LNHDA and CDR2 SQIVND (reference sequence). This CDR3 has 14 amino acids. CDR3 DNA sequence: TGTGCCAGTAGTATGGCTCTTAGCAATCAGCCCCAGCATTTT. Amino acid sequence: CASSMALSNQPQHF. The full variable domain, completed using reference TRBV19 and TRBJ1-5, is DGGITQSPKYLFRKEGQNVTLSCEQNLNHDAMYWYRQDPGQGLRLIYYSQIVNDFQKGDIAEGYSVSREKKESFPLTVTSAQKNPTAFYLCASSMALSNQPQHFGDGTRLSIL.

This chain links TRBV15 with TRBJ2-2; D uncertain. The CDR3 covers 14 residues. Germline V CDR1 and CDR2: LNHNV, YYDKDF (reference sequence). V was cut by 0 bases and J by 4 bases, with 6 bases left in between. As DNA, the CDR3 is TGTGCCACCAGCAGAGACAGGCGCACCGGGGAGCTGTTTTTT. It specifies CATSRDRRTGELFF. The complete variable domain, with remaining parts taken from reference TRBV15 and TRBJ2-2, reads DAMVIQNPRYQVTQFGKPVTLSCSQTLNHNVMYWYQQKSSQAPKLLFHYYDKDFNNEADTPDNFQSRRPNTSFCFLDIRSPGLGDTAMYLCATSRDRRTGELFFGEGSRLTVL.